A selection of T cell receptor beta chains follows, all from one sample in a study of neurological immune-mediated disorders. TCRdb re-derived calls from the 5' RACE reads in MiXCR, one entry per CDR3 protein. There are roughly 32,000 distinct CDR3 sequences in the sample; 3% to 4.5% occur only once, and 2% to 2.5% lies in the top ten. Material for sequencing was PBMCs. The receptors come from a man aged 30 to 45 with multiple sclerosis. Both conserved end residues are part of each CDR3. D genes are given only for firm matches. Clone size is shown for a subset of rows, as once, few, many or a class of expanded clone.

clone size	V gene	CDR3 length	D gene	J gene	CDR3 protein	CDR3 DNA
many	TRBV5-6	14	NA	TRBJ2-5	CASSLRQNQETQYF	TGTGCCAGCAGCTTGAGGCAGAACCAAGAGACCCAGTACTTC
many	TRBV12-3/TRBV12-4	13	NA	TRBJ2-3	CASSLAGADTQYF	TGTGCCAGCAGTTTAGCTGGGGCAGATACGCAGTATTTT
many	TRBV7-7	13	NA	TRBJ2-3	CASSFVVSDTQYF	TGTGCTAGCAGCTTTGTAGTTTCTGATACGCAGTATTTT
NA	TRBV7-7	13	NA	TRBJ2-7	CASSSGLTTEQYF	TGTGCTAGCAGCTCGGGACTTACTACAGAGCAGTACTTC
many	TRBV20-1	17	TRBD2	TRBJ2-1	CSAAGLAGRRPYNEQFF	TGCAGTGCCGCGGGACTAGCGGGGAGACGCCCTTACAATGAGCAGTTCTTC
many	TRBV27	12	NA	TRBJ2-2	CASSLLTGELFF	TGTGCCAGCAGTTTACTTACTGGGGAGCTGTTTTTT
many	TRBV20-1	12	NA	TRBJ1-2	CSASTKGYGYTF	TGCAGTGCTTCAACAAAGGGCTATGGCTACACCTTC
many	TRBV13	16	NA	TRBJ2-1	CASSLGEGGAHNEQFF	TGTGCCAGCAGCTTAGGTGAGGGGGGCGCCCACAATGAGCAGTTCTTC
many	TRBV29-1	12	NA	TRBJ2-1	CSVDGTSNEQFF	TGCAGCGTAGACGGGACTTCCAATGAGCAGTTCTTC
many	TRBV20-1	12	NA	TRBJ1-1	CSARDRGTEAFF	TGCAGTGCTAGAGATAGGGGAACTGAAGCTTTCTTT
many	TRBV18	13	NA	TRBJ1-2	CASHEARVYGYTF	TGTGCCAGCCACGAGGCCCGGGTCTATGGCTACACCTTC
many	TRBV24-1	17	TRBD1	TRBJ2-4	CATSDPPEGQGANIQYF	TGTGCCACCAGTGATCCCCCAGAGGGACAGGGAGCGAACATTCAGTACTTC
many	TRBV5-5	13	NA	TRBJ1-2	CASSLGDTTGYTF	TGTGCCAGCAGCTTGGGGGACACAACAGGCTACACCTTC
many	TRBV20-1	16	NA	TRBJ2-7	CSARNSLGMNGYEQYF	TGCAGTGCTAGAAACTCCCTGGGGATGAACGGCTACGAGCAGTACTTC
many	TRBV9	16	NA	TRBJ2-3	CASSVRGAPSTDTQYF	TGTGCCAGCAGCGTACGCGGGGCGCCTAGCACAGATACGCAGTATTTT
NA	TRBV5-1	15	NA	TRBJ2-2	CASSLWTANTGELFF	TGCGCCAGCAGCTTGTGGACAGCGAACACCGGGGAGCTGTTTTTT
NA	TRBV7-8	14	TRBD2	TRBJ2-3	CASSPAGFTDTQYF	TGTGCCAGCAGCCCAGCGGGGTTCACAGATACGCAGTATTTT
many	TRBV5-6	15	NA	TRBJ1-3	CASSLVGVGSNTIYF	TGTGCCAGCAGCTTGGTTGGCGTAGGGAGCAACACCATATATTTT
many	TRBV6-1	13	NA	TRBJ1-5	CASSEALYQPQHF	TGTGCCAGCAGTGAAGCGCTGTATCAGCCCCAGCATTTT
NA	TRBV4-1	15	TRBD1	TRBJ2-4	CASSHPQGAKNIQYF	TGCGCCAGCAGCCACCCACAGGGGGCCAAAAACATTCAGTACTTC
many	TRBV7-9	14	NA	TRBJ1-2	CASSLDSSNYGYTF	TGTGCCAGCAGCTTGGACAGTTCTAACTATGGCTACACCTTC
few	TRBV10-3	12	NA	TRBJ1-1	CAITGKDTEAFF	TGTGCCATCACAGGGAAAGACACTGAAGCTTTCTTT
many	TRBV12-3/TRBV12-4	13	NA	TRBJ1-2	CASSPIGGYGYTF	TGTGCCAGCAGCCCGATTGGGGGGTATGGCTACACCTTC
many	TRBV14	13	NA	TRBJ1-1	CASSQQGNTEAFF	TGTGCCAGCAGCCAACAGGGTAACACTGAAGCTTTCTTT
few	TRBV5-1	14	TRBD2	TRBJ2-7	CASSLAGGHYEQYF	TGCGCCAGCAGCTTGGCGGGGGGGCATTACGAGCAGTACTTC
many	TRBV29-1	13	NA	TRBJ2-2	CSVKTDLTGELFF	TGCAGTGTGAAGACAGATCTGACCGGGGAGCTGTTTTTT
many	TRBV20-1	17	NA	TRBJ2-4	CSAIPGPSRGTKNIQYF	TGCAGTGCTATACCGGGTCCCTCTAGGGGGACCAAAAACATTCAGTACTTC
many	TRBV9	14	TRBD1	TRBJ2-7	CASSVGQGAYEQYF	TGTGCCAGCAGCGTAGGGCAGGGGGCCTACGAGCAGTACTTC
many	TRBV27	16	NA	TRBJ1-4	CASTGNRQGNNEKLFF	TGTGCCAGCACCGGAAATCGGCAAGGGAATAATGAAAAACTGTTTTTT
many	TRBV6-5	14	NA	TRBJ1-2	CASKMTGGNYGYTF	TGTGCCAGCAAGATGACGGGTGGGAACTATGGCTACACCTTC
many	TRBV3-1	13	NA	TRBJ2-2	CAAGAPNTGELFF	TGTGCTGCAGGGGCCCCAAACACCGGGGAGCTGTTTTTT
NA	TRBV6-5	13	TRBD1	TRBJ2-5	CASFGTGGETQYF	TGTGCCAGCTTTGGGACAGGGGGGGAGACCCAGTACTTC
many	TRBV7-2	17	NA	TRBJ2-1	CASSRSLTGSGYNEQFF	TGTGCCAGCAGCCGCAGTTTGACGGGATCGGGCTACAATGAGCAGTTCTTC
many	TRBV10-2	12	NA	TRBJ2-3	CASSGLTDTQYF	TGCGCCAGCAGTGGGCTCACAGATACGCAGTATTTT
medium-sized	TRBV6-5	15	TRBD1	TRBJ2-1	CASSIQGDLYNEQFF	TGTGCCAGCAGTATACAGGGGGACCTTTACAATGAGCAGTTCTTC
many	TRBV3-1	12	NA	TRBJ1-6	CASSKGSAPLNF	TGTGCCAGCAGTAAGGGCAGTGCGCCCCTCAACTTT
many	TRBV3-1	15	TRBD1	TRBJ1-4	CASSAAGGRNEKLFF	TGTGCCAGCAGCGCCGCAGGGGGGAGAAATGAAAAACTGTTTTTT
many	TRBV10-1	16	NA	TRBJ2-1	CASSESGAGFYNEQFF	TGCGCCAGCAGTGAGTCGGGGGCTGGGTTCTACAATGAGCAGTTCTTC
many	TRBV15	12	NA	TRBJ1-1	CATKRGNTEAFF	TGTGCCACCAAACGGGGGAACACTGAAGCTTTCTTT
many	TRBV10-3	12	NA	TRBJ2-3	CAISDVPDTQYF	TGTGCCATCAGTGATGTCCCAGATACGCAGTATTTT
many	TRBV29-1	13	NA	TRBJ2-3	CSVVYPGTDTQYF	TGCAGCGTTGTCTATCCAGGGACAGATACGCAGTATTTT
many	TRBV7-3	14	NA	TRBJ2-7	CASSLVGDSYEQYF	TGTGCCAGCAGCTTAGTAGGGGATTCCTACGAGCAGTACTTC
many	TRBV5-6	14	TRBD2	TRBJ2-5	CASSSAGVQETQYF	TGTGCCAGCAGCTCGGCGGGGGTCCAAGAGACCCAGTACTTC
many	TRBV10-3	13	NA	TRBJ2-7	CAISERKYYEQYF	TGTGCCATCAGTGAAAGGAAGTACTACGAGCAGTACTTC
NA	TRBV12-3/TRBV12-4	15	TRBD1	TRBJ2-2	CASSTQGAGNGELFF	TGTGCCAGCAGTACACAGGGGGCCGGTAACGGGGAGCTGTTTTTT
many	TRBV11-3	16	TRBD1	TRBJ2-3	CASSLTGNVEADTQYF	TGTGCCAGCAGCCTGACAGGGAACGTTGAGGCAGATACGCAGTATTTT
many	TRBV7-8	12	NA	TRBJ2-2	CASSSRAGELFF	TGTGCCAGCAGCTCCCGGGCCGGGGAGCTGTTTTTT
many	TRBV20-1	13	NA	TRBJ1-1	CSARKGTNTEAFF	TGCAGTGCTAGAAAGGGGACGAACACTGAAGCTTTCTTT
few	TRBV11-2	13	NA	TRBJ2-7	CASSWDTSYEQYF	TGTGCCAGCAGCTGGGACACCTCCTACGAGCAGTACTTC
many	TRBV6-5	13	NA	TRBJ2-7	CASSYGQSYEQYF	TGTGCCAGCAGTTACGGACAGTCCTACGAGCAGTACTTC
many	TRBV9	13	NA	TRBJ1-6	CASSPRYNSPLHF	TGTGCCAGCAGCCCCCGTTATAATTCACCCCTCCACTTT
many	TRBV11-3	14	NA	TRBJ2-7	CASSFGGTAYEQYF	TGTGCCAGCAGCTTTGGCGGGACCGCCTACGAGCAGTACTTC
many	TRBV6-1	17	TRBD1	TRBJ2-5	CASSKGQGASTQETQYF	TGTGCCAGCAGTAAGGGACAGGGGGCATCGACCCAAGAGACCCAGTACTTC
many	TRBV4-2	14	TRBD2	TRBJ2-3	CASSPGTSEDTQYF	TGTGCCAGCAGCCCGGGGACTAGCGAAGATACGCAGTATTTT
many	TRBV4-3	14	NA	TRBJ1-1	CASSQDRDGTEAFF	TGCGCCAGCAGCCAAGACAGGGACGGCACTGAAGCTTTCTTT